Described below is a single T cell receptor beta chain sequence and its context. This record belongs to a study of blood T cell repertoires in COVID-19. About the research overall: Sample material is recorded as cDNA or gDNA derived from T cells, B-cell-depleted T cells, or PBMCs.

The method was immunoSEQ multiplex PCR; TCRdb's version includes in-frame clones alone and lacks a portion of them. The sample has more than 120,000 clones, about 88% seen once. From germline, CDR1 is SGHVS and CDR2 FQNEAQ. The trim removed 6 bases at V and 1 base at J, leaving 0 bases unmatched. This CDR3 spans 14 amino acids. Sequenced material: peripheral blood. The chain combines TRBV7-8 with TRBJ1-6, with TRBD1 matching 7 bases. The receptor comes from a human donor with acute or convalescent COVID-19. The donor label of this sample is uncertain. CDR3 in DNA: TGTGCCAGCAGGACAGGGTCCTATAATTCACCCCTCCACTTT. Protein sequence: CASRTGSYNSPLHF.